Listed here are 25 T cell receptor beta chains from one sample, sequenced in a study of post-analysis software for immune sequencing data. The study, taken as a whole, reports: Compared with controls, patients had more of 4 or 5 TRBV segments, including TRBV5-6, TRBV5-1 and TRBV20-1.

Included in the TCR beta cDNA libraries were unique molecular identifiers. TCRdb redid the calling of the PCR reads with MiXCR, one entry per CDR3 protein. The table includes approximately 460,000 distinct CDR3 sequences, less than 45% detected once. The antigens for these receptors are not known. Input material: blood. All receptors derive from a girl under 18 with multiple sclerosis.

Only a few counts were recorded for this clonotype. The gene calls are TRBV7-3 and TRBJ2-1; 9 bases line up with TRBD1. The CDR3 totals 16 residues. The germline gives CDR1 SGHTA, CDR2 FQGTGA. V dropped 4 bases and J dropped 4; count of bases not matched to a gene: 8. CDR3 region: CASSSLRQGDYNEQFF. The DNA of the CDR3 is TGTGCCAGCAGCTCCCTACGACAGGGGGATTACAATGAGCAGTTCTTC.

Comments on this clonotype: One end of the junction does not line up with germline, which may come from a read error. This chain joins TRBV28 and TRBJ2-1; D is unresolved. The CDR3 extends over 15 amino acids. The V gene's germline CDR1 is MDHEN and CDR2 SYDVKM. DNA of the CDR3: TGTGCCAGCAGCCGAGTCGGGTCCTCCTACAATGGGCAGTTCTTC. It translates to CASSRVGSSYNGQFF.

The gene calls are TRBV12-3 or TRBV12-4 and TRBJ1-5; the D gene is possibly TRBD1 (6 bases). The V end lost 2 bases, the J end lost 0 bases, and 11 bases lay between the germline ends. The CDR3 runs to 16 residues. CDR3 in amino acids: CASSLKGGNSNQPQHF. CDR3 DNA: TGTGCCAGCAGTTTAAAGGGGGGGAATAGCAATCAGCCCCAGCATTTT.

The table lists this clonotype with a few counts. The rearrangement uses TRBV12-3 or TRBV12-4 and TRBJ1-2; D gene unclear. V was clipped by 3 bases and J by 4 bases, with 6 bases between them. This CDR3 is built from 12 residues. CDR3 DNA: TGTGCCAGCAGTTTTGGTCTCTATGGCTACACCTTC. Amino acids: CASSFGLYGYTF.

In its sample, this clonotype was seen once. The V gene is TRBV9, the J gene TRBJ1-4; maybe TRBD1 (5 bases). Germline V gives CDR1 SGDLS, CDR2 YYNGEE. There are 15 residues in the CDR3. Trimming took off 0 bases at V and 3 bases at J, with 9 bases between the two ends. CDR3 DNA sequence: TGTGCCAGCAGCGTAGATGGGGGGTCTAATGAAAAACTGTTTTTT. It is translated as CASSVDGGSNEKLFF.

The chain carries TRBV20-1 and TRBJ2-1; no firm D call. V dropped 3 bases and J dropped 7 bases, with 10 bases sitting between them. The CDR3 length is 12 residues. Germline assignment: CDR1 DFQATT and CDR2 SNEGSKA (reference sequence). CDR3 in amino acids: CSASRAINEQFF. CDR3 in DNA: TGCAGTGCTAGTAGAGCTATTAATGAGCAGTTCTTC.

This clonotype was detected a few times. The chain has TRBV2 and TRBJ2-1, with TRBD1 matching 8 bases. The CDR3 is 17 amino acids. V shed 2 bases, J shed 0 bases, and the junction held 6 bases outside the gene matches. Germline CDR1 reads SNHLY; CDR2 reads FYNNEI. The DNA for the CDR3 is TGTGCCAGCAGTGAATTAACAGGGGGTTCCTCCTACAATGAGCAGTTCTTC. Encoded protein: CASSELTGGSSYNEQFF.

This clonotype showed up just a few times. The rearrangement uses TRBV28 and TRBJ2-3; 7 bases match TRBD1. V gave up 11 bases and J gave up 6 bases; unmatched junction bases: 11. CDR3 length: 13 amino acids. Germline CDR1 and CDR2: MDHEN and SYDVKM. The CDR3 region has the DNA TGTGCCGCAAGACAGGGTGGGTCGGATACGCAGTATTTT. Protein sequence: CAARQGGSDTQYF.

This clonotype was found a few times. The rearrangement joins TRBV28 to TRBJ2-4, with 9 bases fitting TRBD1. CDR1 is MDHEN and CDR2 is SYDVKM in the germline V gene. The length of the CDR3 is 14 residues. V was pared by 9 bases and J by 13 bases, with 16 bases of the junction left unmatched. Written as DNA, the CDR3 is TGTGCCAGTGATTCCGGGACAGGGAGTGGGGAGCAGTACTTC. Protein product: CASDSGTGSGEQYF. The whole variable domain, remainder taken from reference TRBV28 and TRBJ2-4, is DVKVTQSSRYLVKRTGEKVFLECVQDMDHENMFWYRQDPGLGLRLIYFSYDVKMKEKGDIPEGYSVSREKKERFSLILESASTNQTSMYLCASDSGTGSGEQYFGAGTRLSVL.

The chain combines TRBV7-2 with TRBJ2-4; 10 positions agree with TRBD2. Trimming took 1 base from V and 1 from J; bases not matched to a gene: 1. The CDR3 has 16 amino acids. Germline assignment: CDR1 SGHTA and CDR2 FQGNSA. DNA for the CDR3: TGTGCCAGCAGCTTAGAGCGGGGGGGTGCCAAAAACATTCAGTACTTC. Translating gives CASSLERGGAKNIQYF. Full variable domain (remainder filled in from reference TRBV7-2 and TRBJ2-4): GAGVSQSPSNKVTEKGKDVELRCDPISGHTALYWYRQSLGQGLEFLIYFQGNSAPDKSGLPSDRFSAERTGGSVSTLTIQRTQQEDSAVYLCASSLERGGAKNIQYFGAGTRLSVL.

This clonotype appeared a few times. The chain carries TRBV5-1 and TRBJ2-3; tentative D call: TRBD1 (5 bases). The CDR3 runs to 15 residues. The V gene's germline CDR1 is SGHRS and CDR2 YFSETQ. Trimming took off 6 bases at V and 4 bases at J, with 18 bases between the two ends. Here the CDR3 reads CASTLGPGYADTQYF. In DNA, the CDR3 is TGCGCCAGCACTCTGGGGCCAGGGTACGCAGATACGCAGTATTTT.

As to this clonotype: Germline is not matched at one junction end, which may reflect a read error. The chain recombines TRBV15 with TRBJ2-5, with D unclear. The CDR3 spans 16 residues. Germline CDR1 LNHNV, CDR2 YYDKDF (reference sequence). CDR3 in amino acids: CATSRDPDTIQGTQYF. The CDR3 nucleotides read TGTGCCACCAGCAGAGACCCCGATACTATCCAAGGGACCCAGTACTTC.

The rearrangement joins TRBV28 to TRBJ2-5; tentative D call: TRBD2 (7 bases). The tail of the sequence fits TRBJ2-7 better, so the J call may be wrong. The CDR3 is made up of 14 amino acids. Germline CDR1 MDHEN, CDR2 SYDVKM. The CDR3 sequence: CASSSWSGGHEQYF. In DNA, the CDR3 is TGTGCCAGCAGTTCCTGGTCGGGGGGCCACGAGCAGTACTTC.

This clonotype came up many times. CDR3 nucleotides: TGTGCCAGCAGTTTGACTAGCGGCCAAGAGACCCAGTACTTC. It encodes CASSLTSGQETQYF. The chain uses TRBV7-2 and TRBJ2-5; 9 nucleotides match TRBD2. Per the germline V gene, CDR1 is SGHTA and CDR2 is FQGNSA. There are 14 residues in the CDR3. The V gene end was trimmed by 6 bases and the J gene end by 1 base; junction bases not matched to a gene: 3.

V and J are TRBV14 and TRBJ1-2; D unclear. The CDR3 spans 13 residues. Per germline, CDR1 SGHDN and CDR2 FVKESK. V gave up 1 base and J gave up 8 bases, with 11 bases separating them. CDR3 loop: CASSQVIGGGYTF. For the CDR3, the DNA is TGTGCCAGCAGCCAAGTAATAGGTGGAGGCTACACCTTC.

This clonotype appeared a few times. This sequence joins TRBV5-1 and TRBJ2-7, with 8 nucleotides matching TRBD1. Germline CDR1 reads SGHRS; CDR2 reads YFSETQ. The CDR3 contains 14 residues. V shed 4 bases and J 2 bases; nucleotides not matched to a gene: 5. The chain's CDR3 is CASSPGQDAYEQYF. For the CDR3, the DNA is TGCGCCAGCAGCCCGGGACAGGATGCCTACGAGCAGTACTTC.

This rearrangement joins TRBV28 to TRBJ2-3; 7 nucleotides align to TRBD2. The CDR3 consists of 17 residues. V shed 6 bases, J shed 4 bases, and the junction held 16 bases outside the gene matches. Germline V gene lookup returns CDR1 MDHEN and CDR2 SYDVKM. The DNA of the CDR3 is TGTGCCAGCAGAGAATTAGGACTAGTCCAGGACTCAGATACGCAGTATTTT. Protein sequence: CASRELGLVQDSDTQYF.

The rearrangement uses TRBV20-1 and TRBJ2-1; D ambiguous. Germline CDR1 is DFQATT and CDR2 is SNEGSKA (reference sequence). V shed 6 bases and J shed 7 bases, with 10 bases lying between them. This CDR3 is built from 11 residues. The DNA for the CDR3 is TGCAGTGCCCCCGTCGTGAATGAGCAGTTCTTC. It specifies CSAPVVNEQFF.

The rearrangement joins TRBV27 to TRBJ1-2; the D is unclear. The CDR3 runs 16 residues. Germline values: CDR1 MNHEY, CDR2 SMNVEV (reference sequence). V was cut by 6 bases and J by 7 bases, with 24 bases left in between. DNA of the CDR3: TGTGCCAGCAGAAGTGGGAGGGCAGTTACCTATGGTGGCTACACCTTC. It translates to CASRSGRAVTYGGYTF.

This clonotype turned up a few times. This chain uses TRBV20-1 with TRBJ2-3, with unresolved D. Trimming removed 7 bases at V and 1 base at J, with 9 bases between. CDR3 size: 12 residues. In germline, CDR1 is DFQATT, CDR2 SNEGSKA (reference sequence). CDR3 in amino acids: CSVWTGTDTQYF. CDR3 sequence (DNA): TGCAGTGTCTGGACCGGCACAGATACGCAGTATTTT.

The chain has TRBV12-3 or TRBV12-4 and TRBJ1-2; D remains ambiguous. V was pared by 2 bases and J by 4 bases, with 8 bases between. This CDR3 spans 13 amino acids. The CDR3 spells CASSLSRFYGYTF. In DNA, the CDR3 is TGTGCCAGCAGTTTATCGCGATTCTATGGCTACACCTTC.

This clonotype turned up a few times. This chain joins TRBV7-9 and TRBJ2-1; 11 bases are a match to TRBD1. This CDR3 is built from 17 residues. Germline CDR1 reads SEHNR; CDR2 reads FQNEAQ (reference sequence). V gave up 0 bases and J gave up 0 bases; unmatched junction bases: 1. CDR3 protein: CASSLAGTGGSYNEQFF. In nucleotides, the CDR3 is TGTGCCAGCAGCTTAGCAGGGACAGGGGGCTCCTACAATGAGCAGTTCTTC.

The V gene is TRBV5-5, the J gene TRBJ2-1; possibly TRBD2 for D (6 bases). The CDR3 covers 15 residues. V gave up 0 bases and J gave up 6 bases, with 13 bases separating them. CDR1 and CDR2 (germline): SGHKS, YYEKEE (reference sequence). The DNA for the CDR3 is TGTGCCAGCAGCTTGGAGGAACTAGCCGGCAATGAGCAGTTCTTC. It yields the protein CASSLEELAGNEQFF.

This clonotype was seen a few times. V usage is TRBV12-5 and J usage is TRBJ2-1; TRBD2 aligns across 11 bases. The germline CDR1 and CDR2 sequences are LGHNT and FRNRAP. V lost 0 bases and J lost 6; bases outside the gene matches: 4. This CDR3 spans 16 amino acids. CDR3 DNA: TGTGCTAGTGGTTTGGTACTAGCGGGAGAGGCCAATGAGCAGTTCTTC. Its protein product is CASGLVLAGEANEQFF.

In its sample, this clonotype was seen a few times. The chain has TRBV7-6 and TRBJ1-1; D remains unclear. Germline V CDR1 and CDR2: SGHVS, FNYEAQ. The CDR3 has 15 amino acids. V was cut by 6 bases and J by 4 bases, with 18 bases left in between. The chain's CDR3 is CASSKNRAGPTEAFF. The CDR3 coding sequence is TGTGCCAGCAGTAAAAACCGGGCAGGACCCACTGAAGCTTTCTTT.